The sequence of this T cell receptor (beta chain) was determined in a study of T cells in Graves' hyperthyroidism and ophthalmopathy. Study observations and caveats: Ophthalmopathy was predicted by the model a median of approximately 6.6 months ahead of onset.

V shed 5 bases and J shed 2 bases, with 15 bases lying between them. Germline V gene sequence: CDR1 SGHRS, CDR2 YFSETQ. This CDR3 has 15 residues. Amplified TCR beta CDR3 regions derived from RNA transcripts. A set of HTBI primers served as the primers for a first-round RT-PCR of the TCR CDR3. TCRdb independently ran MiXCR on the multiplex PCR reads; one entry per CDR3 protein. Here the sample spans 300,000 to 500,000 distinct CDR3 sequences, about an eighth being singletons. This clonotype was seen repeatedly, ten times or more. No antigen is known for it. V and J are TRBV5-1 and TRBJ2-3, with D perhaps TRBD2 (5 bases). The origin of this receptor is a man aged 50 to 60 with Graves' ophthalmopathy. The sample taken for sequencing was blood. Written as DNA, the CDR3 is TGCGCCAGCAGTTATGGACTGGAGAACACAGATACGCAGTATTTT. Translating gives CASSYGLENTDTQYF.